These T cell receptor beta chains were read from a single sample in a study of PD-L1 blockade in urothelial cancer. Measured with immunoSEQ multiplex PCR; TCRdb has only the in-frame clones, and not every one. Seen here are about 20,000 clones, roughly 88% observed once, and the top ten hold approximately 3.7%. The sequencing here drew on PBMCs, taken around atezolizumab (anti-PD-L1) treatment. The receptors come from a man in his fifties or sixties with urothelial cancer. Each CDR3 is given with its conserved first and last residue. Each record gives: V gene, D gene, clone size, J gene, CDR3 DNA, CDR3 protein. D genes are given only for firm matches. Clone size is stated in some rows and not others, as once, few, many or a class when expanded.

TRBV29-1,TRBD2,once,TRBJ2-1,TGCAGCGGCGGACTAGCGGGAGGGATAATCAATGAGCAGTTCTTC,CSGGLAGGIINEQFF
TRBV28,NA,NA,TRBJ2-7,TGTGCCACCTTCCCAGGGCTCTCCTACGAGCAGTACTTC,CATFPGLSYEQYF
TRBV19,NA,NA,TRBJ1-1,TGTGCCAGTAGTATTTCGGGGAATCCTAACACTGAAGCTTTCTTT,CASSISGNPNTEAFF
TRBV5-1,TRBD2,NA,TRBJ2-1,TGCGCCAGCAGCTTGGCGCCTGCGGGAGGTCCCTACAATGAGCAGTTCTTC,CASSLAPAGGPYNEQFF
TRBV30,NA,medium-sized,TRBJ1-3,TGTGCCTGGAGTCGCACAGGCAACGGAAACACCATATATTTT,CAWSRTGNGNTIYF
TRBV4-2,NA,NA,TRBJ2-5,TGTGCCAGCAGCCGGAGGGAGCCTTTGGAGACCCAGTACTTC,CASSRREPLETQYF
TRBV29-1,NA,NA,TRBJ2-1,TGCAGCGTTGAAGCGGGGTACAATGAGCAGTTCTTC,CSVEAGYNEQFF
TRBV7-2,TRBD1,NA,TRBJ2-7,TGTGCCAGCAGCAGCCGGACAGGGGAACCCTACGAGCAGTACTTC,CASSSRTGEPYEQYF
TRBV6-5,NA,NA,TRBJ2-7,TGTGCCAGCAGTACCGACACACGGGGAGAGTACGAGCAGTACTTC,CASSTDTRGEYEQYF
TRBV27,TRBD1,NA,TRBJ1-1,TGTGCCAGCAGTTTTGTGACAGGGAGGATGGCTTTCTTT,CASSFVTGRMAFF
TRBV18,TRBD1,NA,TRBJ1-6,TGTGCCAGCTCGCTGGACAGGAAGAATTCACCCCTCCACTTT,CASSLDRKNSPLHF
TRBV7-9,TRBD1,NA,TRBJ2-7,TGTGCCATCCCCGGGACAGTTCCTGGCGAGCAGTACTTC,CAIPGTVPGEQYF
TRBV5-6,NA,NA,TRBJ2-7,TGTGCCAGCAGCTATTTCCGAAGAGGGTCTACCTACGAGCAGTACTTC,CASSYFRRGSTYEQYF
TRBV30,NA,few,TRBJ1-1,TGTGCCTGGAGGCGGGGGGTGAACACTGAAGCTTTCTTT,CAWRRGVNTEAFF
TRBV6-5,NA,NA,TRBJ1-5,TGTGCCAGCAGTTCTGGACTGAGCAATCAGCCCCAGCATTTT,CASSSGLSNQPQHF
TRBV18,TRBD1,NA,TRBJ2-7,TGTGCCAGCTCACCAAAAGGGACAGGGGGCGGCGAGCAGTACTTC,CASSPKGTGGGEQYF
TRBV19,NA,NA,TRBJ2-7,TGTGCCAGTAGTCTTTCAACCCCGGGGGACAGAACCTACGAGCAGTACTTC,CASSLSTPGDRTYEQYF
TRBV5-1,TRBD2,NA,TRBJ2-7,TGCGCCAGCAGCCCACTAGCGGGACCCTACGAGCAGTACTTC,CASSPLAGPYEQYF
TRBV4-2,NA,NA,TRBJ2-3,TGTGCCAGCAGCCAATTCTGGGCAGGGAGGACAGATACGCAGTATTTT,CASSQFWAGRTDTQYF
TRBV27,TRBD1,NA,TRBJ2-5,TGTGCCAGCAGTTTCCCTGACAGGGAATGGTACTTC,CASSFPDREWYF
TRBV27,NA,NA,TRBJ1-4,TGTGCCAGCTCATCTCCTTCGGGGGGCGTAGGTGATGAAAAACTGTTTTTT,CASSSPSGGVGDEKLFF
TRBV5-1,NA,NA,TRBJ2-2,TGCGCCAGCAGCCCGGGACATAACACCGGGGAGCTGTTTTTT,CASSPGHNTGELFF
TRBV29-1,NA,NA,TRBJ2-6,TGCAGCGTTAGTCAAGTACTAATACAAAGTCGGGCCAACGTCCTGACTTTC,CSVSQVLIQSRANVLTF
TRBV11-3,TRBD2,NA,TRBJ2-3,TGTGCCAGCAGCTTAAGAGGACTAGCATCAGATACGCAGTATTTT,CASSLRGLASDTQYF